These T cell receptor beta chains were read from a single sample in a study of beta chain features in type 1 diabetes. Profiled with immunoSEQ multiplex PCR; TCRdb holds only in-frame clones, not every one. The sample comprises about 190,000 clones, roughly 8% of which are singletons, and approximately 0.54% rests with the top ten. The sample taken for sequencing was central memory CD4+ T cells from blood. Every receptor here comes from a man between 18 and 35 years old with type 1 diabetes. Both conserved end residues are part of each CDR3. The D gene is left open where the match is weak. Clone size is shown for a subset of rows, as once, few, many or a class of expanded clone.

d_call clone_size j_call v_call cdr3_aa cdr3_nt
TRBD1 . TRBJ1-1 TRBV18 CASSPTTGSDTEAFF TGTGCCAGCTCACCGACGACAGGGTCTGACACTGAAGCTTTCTTT
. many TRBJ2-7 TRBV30 CAWSAPVVGVNYEQYF TGTGCCTGGAGTGCCCCTGTGGTGGGCGTCAACTACGAGCAGTACTTC
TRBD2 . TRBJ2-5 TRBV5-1 CASSSGLAAKTQYF TGCGCCAGCAGCTCCGGACTAGCCGCCAAGACCCAGTACTTC
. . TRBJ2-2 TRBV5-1 CASSLSGGVNTGELFF TGCGCCAGCAGCTTGTCGGGGGGCGTGAACACCGGGGAGCTGTTTTTT
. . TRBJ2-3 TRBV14 CASSQGVTQYF TGTGCCAGCAGCCAAGGAGTTACGCAGTATTTT
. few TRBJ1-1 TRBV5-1 CASSLAQNEAFF TGCGCCAGCAGCTTGGCCCAGAATGAAGCTTTCTTT
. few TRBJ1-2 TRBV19 CASNTHASLSAGGYTF TGTGCCAGTAACACACACGCTTCGCTAAGCGCGGGTGGCTACACCTTC
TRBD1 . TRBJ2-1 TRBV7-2 CASSQGQSNEQFF TGTGCCAGCAGCCAGGGACAGTCCAATGAGCAGTTCTTC
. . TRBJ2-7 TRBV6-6 CASSYSGGRRVDEQYF TGTGCCAGCAGTTACTCGGGGGGACGCCGTGTGGACGAGCAGTACTTC
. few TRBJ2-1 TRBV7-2 CASSSLRSYNEQFF TGTGCCAGCAGCTCCCTTAGGAGCTACAATGAGCAGTTCTTC
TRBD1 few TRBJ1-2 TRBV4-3 CASSQSGGPYGYTF TGCGCCAGCAGCCAATCAGGGGGGCCCTATGGCTACACCTTC
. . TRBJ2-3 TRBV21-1 CASSKARLAGDCRDQQYF TGTGCCAGCAGCAAAGCGCGGCTAGCGGGTGATTGTAGGGATCAACAGTATTTT
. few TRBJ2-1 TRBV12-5 CASGLPGGEQFF TGTGCTAGTGGTCTTCCGGGGGGCGAGCAGTTCTTC
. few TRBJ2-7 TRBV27 CASTRVLPRTGSSYEQYF TGTGCCAGCACCCGTGTTCTACCGCGGACGGGGAGCTCCTACGAGCAGTACTTC
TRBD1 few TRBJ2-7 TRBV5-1 CASSLTTGGSSYEQYF TGCGCCAGCAGCTTGACGACAGGGGGAAGCTCCTACGAGCAGTACTTC
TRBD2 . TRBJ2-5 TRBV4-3 CASSQGPIGGGRQETQYF TGCGCCAGCAGCCAAGGCCCTATTGGCGGGGGGAGACAAGAGACCCAGTACTTC